This entry is about one T cell receptor (beta chain). V lost 6 bases and J lost 4, with 13 bases in between. The CDR3 sequence is 14 residues long. The data stem from a study of human T cells and chemical hapten exposure. Time point in this sample: patch test 3, about 24 weeks after DPC sensitization. As for treatment: therapeutic diphenylcyclopropenone sensitization with weekly scalp DPC. Library preparation tagged each individual cDNA molecule with a unique molecular identifier. From the RACE reads, TCRdb called clonotypes with MiXCR, one entry per CDR3 protein. The data contain 100,000 or so distinct CDR3 sequences, around 34% of them singletons.

The sequences come from whole blood, collected in connection with sensitization to the hapten diphenylcyclopropenone (DPC). This chain uses TRBV12-3 or TRBV12-4 with TRBJ1-5, with D maybe TRBD1 (6 bases). This sequence originates from a man aged 40-49 years with alopecia areata. Some clones in this sample may be carry-over from other donors' samples. The CDR3 nucleotides read TGTGCCAGCAGAGGGGGGGGAGGGAATCAGCCCCAGCATTTT. This codes for CASRGGGGNQPQHF.